One T cell receptor beta chain is described in this entry. The antigen remains undetermined. The data were obtained in a study of CD8 T cells in Susac syndrome. Findings of the study overall: The TCR sequencing and HLA analysis in the study involved a relatively small number of individuals, as the study acknowledged.

It was with random hexamers that about 0.45 to 1 ug RNA was reverse transcribed. TCRdb itself ran the immunoSEQ multiplex PCR reads through MiXCR, one entry per CDR3 protein. The sample holds 200,000 or so distinct CDR3 sequences, more than 90% seen once. This CDR3 region has 14 residues. Germline assignment: CDR1 GTSNPN and CDR2 SVGIG (reference sequence). The V end was cut by 6 bases, the J end by 4 bases, with 16 bases between. Sequencing used CD4+ T cells from PBMCs. This clonotype originated in a human donor with multiple sclerosis. This chain connects TRBV30 to TRBJ1-5; tentative D call: TRBD1 (6 bases). CDR3 amino acids: CACGGLGGNQPQHF. CDR3 nucleotide sequence: TGTGCCTGTGGGGGGCTCGGGGGTAATCAGCCCCAGCATTTT.